The 8 T cell receptor beta chains below all came from one sample that was sequenced in a study of blood T cell repertoires in COVID-19. This table comes from immunoSEQ multiplex PCR, and its TCRdb copy is limited to in-frame clones, with some not included. Of 130,000 to 150,000 clones in the sample, 87% are singletons; the top ten hold approximately 0.98%. Sequencing was done on a sample of peripheral blood. These receptors all stem from a woman aged 45-59 years with acute or convalescent COVID-19.

This chain joins TRBV5-4 and TRBJ1-1, with a possible D match to TRBD1 (5 bases). With 3 bases removed from V and 1 base from J, the gap between germline ends came to 10 bases. CDR3 size: 14 residues. Germline assignment: CDR1 SGHNT and CDR2 YYREEE (reference sequence). The CDR3 loop reads CASSSGGQNTEAFF. CDR3 nucleotides: TGTGCCAGCAGCTCAGGCGGACAGAACACTGAAGCTTTCTTT.

This clone has only a few counts. The genes are TRBV10-3 and TRBJ1-6, with 8 bases fitting TRBD1. CDR3 length: 14 amino acids. Looked up from germline, CDR1 is ENHRY and CDR2 is SYGVKD. V dropped 10 bases and J dropped 12; count of bases not matched to a gene: 14. CDR3 sequence (DNA): TGTGCCACCTCTGCACAGGGGGATAGAGAACCCCTCCACTTT. Translation: CATSAQGDREPLHF.

As regards this clone: The sample holds other DNA sequences that translate to the same CDR3. The CDR3 DNA follows: TGTGCCAGCAGCTTGACAGGGGGTGGGCAGCCCCAGCATTTT. It specifies CASSLTGGGQPQHF. The chain employs TRBV7-2 and TRBJ1-5; 9 bases map to TRBD1. V shed 3 bases and J 7 bases; nucleotides not matched to a gene: 4. This CDR3 has 14 amino acids. Germline CDR1 SGHTA, CDR2 FQGNSA.

This chain uses TRBV11-1 with TRBJ2-1; D is unresolved. CDR1 is SGHAT, CDR2 FQDESV, per germline (reference sequence). Trimming took 1 base from V and 0 from J, leaving 7 bases between them. The CDR3 sequence is 15 residues long. This CDR3 is CASSLDRNSYNEQFF. The CDR3 region has the DNA TGTGCCAGCAGCTTAGACAGAAACTCCTACAATGAGCAGTTCTTC.

The V gene is TRBV5-4, the J gene TRBJ2-1, with 9 bases fitting TRBD2. The germline V gene encodes CDR1 SGHNT and CDR2 YYREEE (reference sequence). V was pared by 4 bases and J by 4 bases, with 9 bases of the junction left unmatched. The CDR3 is 16 residues long. CDR3 nucleotides: TGTGCCAGCAGCGCTACCCGACTAGCGGTATACAATGAGCAGTTCTTC. It is translated as CASSATRLAVYNEQFF.

This clone has just one count. The rearrangement uses TRBV4-1 and TRBJ2-2, with D maybe TRBD1 (5 bases). Trimming took off 0 bases at V and 6 bases at J, with 11 bases between the two ends. This CDR3 is 15 amino acids long. The germline V gene has CDR1 MGHRA and CDR2 YSYEKL. The CDR3 DNA follows: TGCGCCAGCAGCCAAGATTACCAGGGTCCCGGGGAGCTGTTTTTT. Residues: CASSQDYQGPGELFF.

V gene TRBV5-1 combines with J gene TRBJ1-1, with 10 nucleotides matching TRBD1. From germline, CDR1 is SGHRS and CDR2 YFSETQ. With 4 bases clipped from V and 7 bases from J, the junction kept 10 bases outside the gene matches. The CDR3 has 15 amino acids. This chain's CDR3 is CASSRTGGPGGEAFF. The CDR3 nucleotides are TGCGCCAGCAGCAGGACAGGGGGACCCGGGGGTGAAGCTTTCTTT.

The rearrangement uses TRBV5-5 and TRBJ2-7, with D possibly matching TRBD2 (6 bases). This CDR3 comprises 14 residues. From germline, CDR1 is SGHKS and CDR2 YYEKEE (reference sequence). Trimming shortened V by 1 base and J by 3 bases, and 11 bases separated the two germline ends. The CDR3 DNA is TGTGCCAGCAGCTTGAGTCGGCGGGACTACGAGCAGTACTTC. Translating it yields CASSLSRRDYEQYF.